This T cell receptor beta chain originates from a study of T-cell reconstitution after alpha-beta-depleted transplantation in children. Study observations and caveats: It was newly produced T cells that mostly accounted for T-cell counts and diversity one year after transplant. As was reported, about two months after transplant, alpha-beta T cells came from several hundred expanded graft clones.

There are 11 residues in the CDR3. The V and J ends lost 2 bases and 5 bases respectively, with 4 bases between them. Germline-derived CDR1 and CDR2 are SGHVS and FQNEAQ. This clonotype was counted at least ten times. The antigen is not known. Unique molecular identifiers were used to barcode this TCRbeta library. TCRdb passed the PCR reads through MiXCR, listing each CDR3 protein once. The profile shows about 600,000 distinct CDR3 sequences, 23% of them singletons. This clonotype originated in a boy in the first two years of life who had a stem cell transplant for acute myeloid leukemia, so the T cells may come from the graft donor. The V and J genes are TRBV7-8 and TRBJ2-7; D not certain. The sample here was PBMCs, mostly from graft donor cells, taken 360 days after TCRalphabeta/CD19-depleted stem cell transplant. The CDR3 DNA is TGTGCCAGCAGCTTATCCCACGAGCAGTACTTC. Its translation: CASSLSHEQYF.